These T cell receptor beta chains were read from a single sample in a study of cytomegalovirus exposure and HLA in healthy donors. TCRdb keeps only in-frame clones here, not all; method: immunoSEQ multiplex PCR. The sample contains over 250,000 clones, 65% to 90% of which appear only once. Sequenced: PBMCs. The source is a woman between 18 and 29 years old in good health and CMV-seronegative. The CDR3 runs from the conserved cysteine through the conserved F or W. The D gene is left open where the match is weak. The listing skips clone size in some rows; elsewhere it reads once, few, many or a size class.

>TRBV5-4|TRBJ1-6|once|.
CASSYRDSPLHF
TGTGCCAGCAGTTACAGGGATTCACCCCTCCACTTT
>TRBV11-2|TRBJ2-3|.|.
CASSLVEGGHSLF
TGTGCCAGCAGCTTAGTAGAAGGAGGTCATTCCCTTTTT
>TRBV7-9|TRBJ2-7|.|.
CASSLADSYEQYF
TGTGCCAGCAGCTTAGCGGACAGCTACGAGCAGTACTTC
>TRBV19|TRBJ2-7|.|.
CASSMDRGWGDYEQYF
TGTGCCAGTAGTATGGATCGCGGGTGGGGGGACTACGAGCAGTACTTC
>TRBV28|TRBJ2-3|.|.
CASSLRGNTDTQYF
TGTGCCAGCAGTTTACGAGGGAACACAGATACGCAGTATTTT
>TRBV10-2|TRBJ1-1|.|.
CASSAGGVGTEAFF
TGCGCCAGCAGTGCCGGGGGGGTGGGCACTGAAGCTTTCTTT
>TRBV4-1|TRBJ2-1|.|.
CASSQELASLFPYNEQFF
TGCGCCAGCAGCCAAGAATTAGCTAGCCTTTTCCCCTACAATGAGCAGTTCTTC
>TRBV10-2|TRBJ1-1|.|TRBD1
CASREGAGITEAFF
TGCGCCAGCAGGGAGGGGGCAGGGATTACTGAAGCTTTCTTT
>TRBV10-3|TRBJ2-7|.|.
CAINRAGSYEQYF
TGTGCCATCAATCGGGCGGGGTCCTACGAGCAGTACTTC
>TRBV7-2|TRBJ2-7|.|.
CASSFSLGGTPYEQYF
TGTGCCAGCAGTTTTAGCCTGGGCGGGACCCCCTACGAGCAGTACTTC
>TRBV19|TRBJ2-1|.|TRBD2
CASSDGGWRTSGRATSYNEQFF
TGTGCCAGTAGTGATGGGGGCTGGAGGACTAGCGGGAGGGCCACCTCCTACAATGAGCAGTTCTTC
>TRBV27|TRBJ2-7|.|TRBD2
CASRRGGRYGLYEQYF
TGTGCCAGCCGCCGGGGGGGGCGTTATGGCCTATACGAGCAGTACTTC
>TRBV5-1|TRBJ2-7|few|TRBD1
CASSSTGTGMGLEQYF
TGCGCCAGCAGCTCCACCGGGACAGGGATGGGTCTCGAGCAGTACTTC